This T cell receptor beta chain was sequenced for a study of CD8 T cells in Susac syndrome. Germline assignment: CDR1 SGHAT and CDR2 FQNNGV. The CDR3 sequence is 15 residues long. V dropped 1 base and J dropped 2 bases, with 10 bases sitting between them. Random hexamers were used to reverse transcribe the RNA input (about 0.5 to 1 ug). MiXCR, applied by TCRdb to the immunoSEQ multiplex PCR reads, yields one record per CDR3 protein. Of around 130,000 distinct CDR3 sequences listed, around 85% are singletons. While CD8+ and CD4+ T cells were isolated negatively, TEMRA cells were enriched by FACS. Source material: CD8+ T cells from PBMCs. The clonotype comes from a human donor with multiple sclerosis. The gene calls are TRBV11-2 and TRBJ2-3; no firm D call. The CDR3, as DNA: TGTGCCAGCAGCTTAGGTTATAGTAACACAGATACGCAGTATTTT. This encodes CASSLGYSNTDTQYF.